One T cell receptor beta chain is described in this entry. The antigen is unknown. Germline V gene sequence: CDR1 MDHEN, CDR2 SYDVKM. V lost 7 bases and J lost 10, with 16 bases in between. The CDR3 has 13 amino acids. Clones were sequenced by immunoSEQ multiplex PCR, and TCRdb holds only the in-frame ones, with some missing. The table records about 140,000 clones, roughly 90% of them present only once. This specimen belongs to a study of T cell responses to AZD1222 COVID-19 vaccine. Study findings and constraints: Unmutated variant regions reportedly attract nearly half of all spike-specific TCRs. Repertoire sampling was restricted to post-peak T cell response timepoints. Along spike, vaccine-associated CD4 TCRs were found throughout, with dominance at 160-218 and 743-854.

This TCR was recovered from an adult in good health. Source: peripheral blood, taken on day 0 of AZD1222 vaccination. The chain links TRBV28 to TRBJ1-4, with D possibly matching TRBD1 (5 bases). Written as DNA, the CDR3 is TGTGCCAGCAAAGTTTCACAGAGGGGAAAACTGTTTTTT. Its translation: CASKVSQRGKLFF.